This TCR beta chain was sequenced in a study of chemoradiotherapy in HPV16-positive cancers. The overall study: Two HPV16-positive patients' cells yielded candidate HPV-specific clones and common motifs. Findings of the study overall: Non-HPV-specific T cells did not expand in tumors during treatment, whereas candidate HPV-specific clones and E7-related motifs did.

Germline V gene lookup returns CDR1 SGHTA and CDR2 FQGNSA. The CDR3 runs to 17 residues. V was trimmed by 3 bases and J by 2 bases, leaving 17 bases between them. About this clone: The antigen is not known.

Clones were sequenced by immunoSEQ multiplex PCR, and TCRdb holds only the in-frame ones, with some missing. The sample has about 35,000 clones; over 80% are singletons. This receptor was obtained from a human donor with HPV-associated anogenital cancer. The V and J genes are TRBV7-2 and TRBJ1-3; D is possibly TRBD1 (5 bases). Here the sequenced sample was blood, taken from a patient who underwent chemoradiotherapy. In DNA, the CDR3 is TGTGCCAGCAGCTTTCGAGGGGCGCAATGGGCTGGAAACACCATATATTTT. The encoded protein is CASSFRGAQWAGNTIYF.